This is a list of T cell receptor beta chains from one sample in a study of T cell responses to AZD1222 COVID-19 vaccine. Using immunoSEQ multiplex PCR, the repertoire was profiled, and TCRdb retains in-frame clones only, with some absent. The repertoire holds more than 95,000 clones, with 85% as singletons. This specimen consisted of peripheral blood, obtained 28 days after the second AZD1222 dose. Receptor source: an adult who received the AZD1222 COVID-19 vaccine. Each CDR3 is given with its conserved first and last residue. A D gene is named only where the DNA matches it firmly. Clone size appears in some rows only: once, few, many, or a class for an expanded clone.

CAWRTDSNQPQHF	TGTGCCTGGAGGACTGATAGCAATCAGCCCCAGCATTTT	TRBJ1-5	-	-	TRBV30
CASSMGQLGPEAFF	TGTGCCAGTAGTATGGGACAGCTAGGCCCTGAAGCTTTCTTT	TRBJ1-1	TRBD1	-	TRBV19
CASRAWVSGELFF	TGTGCCAGCAGGGCGTGGGTGTCCGGGGAGCTGTTTTTT	TRBJ2-2	-	few	TRBV11-2
CAISDPTGGLGYTF	TGTGCCATCAGTGACCCGACAGGGGGCCTTGGCTACACCTTC	TRBJ1-2	TRBD1	-	TRBV10-3
CASSLKGDTEAFF	TGTGCCAGCAGCTTAAAAGGGGACACTGAAGCTTTCTTT	TRBJ1-1	-	-	TRBV7-9
CASSARQGGYSPLHF	TGTGCCAGTAGCGCCCGACAGGGGGGTTATTCACCCCTCCACTTT	TRBJ1-6	TRBD1	few	TRBV19
CASSKGPQATRNTEAFF	TGTGCCAGCAGTAAAGGCCCTCAGGCAACTCGCAACACTGAAGCTTTCTTT	TRBJ1-1	-	-	TRBV27
CASSPRGGNQPQHF	TGTGCCAGCAGCCCCAGGGGGGGCAATCAGCCCCAGCATTTT	TRBJ1-5	TRBD1	-	TRBV6-5
CASSLTGPDSPLHF	TGTGCCAGCAGTCTGACAGGTCCGGATTCACCCCTCCACTTT	TRBJ1-6	-	-	TRBV6-5
CASSQKSVTEAFF	TGTGCCAGCTCCCAAAAATCGGTGACTGAAGCTTTCTTT	TRBJ1-1	-	-	TRBV18
CASSRQGSGATNEKLFF	TGTGCCAGCAGTCGACAGGGGAGCGGGGCAACTAATGAAAAACTGTTTTTT	TRBJ1-4	TRBD1	once	TRBV6-6
CASSYSTRGNQPQHF	TGTGCCAGCAGTTACTCGACGAGGGGAAACCAGCCCCAGCATTTT	TRBJ1-5	-	-	TRBV6-2/TRBV6-3
CSASHIPGVGEQFF	TGCAGTGCTAGTCACATCCCGGGCGTCGGTGAGCAGTTCTTC	TRBJ2-1	-	once	TRBV20-1
CAGGHRNTEAFF	TGTGCCGGGGGACACCGGAACACTGAAGCTTTCTTT	TRBJ1-1	-	-	TRBV6-5
CASSLVQTGELFF	TGCGCCAGCAGCTTGGTGCAGACCGGGGAGCTGTTTTTT	TRBJ2-2	-	once	TRBV5-1
CSIAVWGEKLFF	TGCAGCATCGCGGTTTGGGGTGAAAAACTGTTTTTT	TRBJ1-4	-	-	TRBV29-1
CASSLAGYEQYF	TGCGCCAGCAGCCTCGCAGGATACGAGCAGTACTTC	TRBJ2-7	-	-	TRBV4-1
CASSWTEDREQYF	TGTGCCAGCAGCTGGACTGAGGATCGCGAGCAGTACTTC	TRBJ2-7	-	-	TRBV11-2
CASSTRTSGGAVEQFF	TGTGCCAGCAGCACCCGGACTAGCGGGGGGGCCGTAGAGCAGTTCTTC	TRBJ2-1	TRBD2	-	TRBV7-2
CASSLVRDYYNEQFF	TGTGCCAGCAGCTTAGTACGGGACTACTACAATGAGCAGTTCTTC	TRBJ2-1	TRBD2	few	TRBV7-2
CATTGGTGNTIYF	TGTGCCACCACCGGGGGCACTGGAAACACCATATATTTT	TRBJ1-3	-	-	TRBV24-1
CASSRPGLAGGDTDTQYF	TGTGCCAGCAGTAGACCGGGACTAGCGGGGGGGGACACAGATACGCAGTATTTT	TRBJ2-3	TRBD2	-	TRBV28
CASSWGGQAGNTIYF	TGTGCCAGCAGCTGGGGGGGGCAAGCTGGAAACACCATATATTTT	TRBJ1-3	-	-	TRBV7-8
CASSVGGGSYEQYF	TGTGCCAGCAGTGTTGGCGGGGGCTCCTACGAGCAGTACTTC	TRBJ2-7	TRBD2	once	TRBV2
CASSLEGTVTEAFF	TGTGCCAGCAGCTTAGAGGGTACAGTCACTGAAGCTTTCTTT	TRBJ1-1	-	-	TRBV5-5
CAWSDDVNTEAFF	TGTGCCTGGAGTGATGACGTGAACACTGAAGCTTTCTTT	TRBJ1-1	-	-	TRBV30
CASTPTGTTSGANVLTF	TGTGCCAGCACCCCAACAGGGACCACCTCTGGGGCCAACGTCCTGACTTTC	TRBJ2-6	-	-	TRBV11-2
CASSYRARNTIYF	TGTGCCAGCAGTTACAGGGCTCGGAACACCATATATTTT	TRBJ1-3	-	-	TRBV6-5
CSASLQGGTGNTIYF	TGCAGTGCTAGTTTGCAGGGTGGTACTGGAAACACCATATATTTT	TRBJ1-3	-	-	TRBV20-1
CASSTGTGGNSPLHF	TGTGCCAGCAGCACGGGCACAGGGGGAAATTCACCCCTCCACTTT	TRBJ1-6	TRBD1	-	TRBV6-4
CASSPGVWNTEAFF	TGTGCCAGCAGTCCCGGGGTGTGGAACACTGAAGCTTTCTTT	TRBJ1-1	-	-	TRBV27
CASSPHRAHNSPLHF	TGTGCCAGCAGTCCCCACAGGGCCCACAATTCACCCCTCCACTTT	TRBJ1-6	-	-	TRBV28
CASSPAGGINQPQHF	TGTGCCAGCTCACCGGCAGGGGGAATCAATCAGCCCCAGCATTTT	TRBJ1-5	TRBD1	-	TRBV18
CATSDPGTGTEAFF	TGTGCCACCAGTGATCCCGGGACAGGGACTGAAGCTTTCTTT	TRBJ1-1	TRBD1	once	TRBV24-1
CASSHRDGPRGYTF	TGTGCCAGCAGCCACCGGGACGGCCCCCGTGGCTACACCTTC	TRBJ1-2	-	-	TRBV21-1
CASRGQDSRWTEAFF	TGTGCCAGCAGGGGACAGGACTCCCGGTGGACTGAAGCTTTCTTT	TRBJ1-1	TRBD1	-	TRBV9
CATSAGTGGYTF	TGTGCCACCAGTGCCGGGACAGGGGGCTACACCTTC	TRBJ1-2	TRBD1	few	TRBV24-1
CASSVGTGANSPLHF	TGTGCCAGCAGCGTCGGGACAGGGGCCAATTCACCCCTCCACTTT	TRBJ1-6	TRBD1	-	TRBV9
CASSQTGQGGTEAFF	TGTGCCAGCAGTCAGACGGGACAGGGTGGAACTGAAGCTTTCTTT	TRBJ1-1	TRBD1	few	TRBV2
CSVEPRTGRYEQYF	TGCAGCGTTGAACCCCGGACAGGGCGCTACGAGCAGTACTTC	TRBJ2-7	TRBD1	-	TRBV29-1
CSGGLMNTEAFF	TGCAGCGGGGGGCTTATGAACACTGAAGCTTTCTTT	TRBJ1-1	-	few	TRBV29-1
CASSPGQFNTEAFF	TGTGCCAGCAGCCCGGGACAGTTTAACACTGAAGCTTTCTTT	TRBJ1-1	TRBD1	once	TRBV7-9
CASSNVRRDTQYF	TGTGCCAGCAGCAACGTCAGGAGAGATACGCAGTATTTT	TRBJ2-3	-	-	TRBV7-2
CASSIEDGTTHPYRDTEAFF	TGTGCCAGTAGTATAGAGGATGGGACAACCCACCCTTATAGGGACACTGAAGCTTTCTTT	TRBJ1-1	-	-	TRBV19
CASSPAWTGAEKNYEQYF	TGCGCCAGCAGCCCAGCTTGGACAGGGGCGGAAAAAAACTACGAGCAGTACTTC	TRBJ2-7	TRBD1	-	TRBV4-1
CASSSLTGVWGYEQYF	TGTGCCAGCAGTTCATTAACAGGCGTTTGGGGCTACGAGCAGTACTTC	TRBJ2-7	-	-	TRBV28
CASSSQTGASMGVTF	TGTGCCAGCTCATCACAGACAGGGGCCTCCATGGGGGTCACCTTC	TRBJ1-2	TRBD1	-	TRBV18
CASSLREAFF	TGTGCCAGCAGCCTCAGAGAAGCTTTCTTT	TRBJ1-1	-	-	TRBV11-2